The next 9 T cell receptor beta chains were all read from a single sample in a study of PD-L1 blockade in urothelial cancer. Here immunoSEQ multiplex PCR was the method, and the copy in TCRdb shows in-frame clones only, minus some. The sample consists of about 81,000 clones, roughly 90% of them appearing once. Time point: pretreatment peripheral blood. Sequences were derived from PBMCs, sampled around atezolizumab (anti-PD-L1) treatment. The receptor source for this set is a woman of 80 years or more with urothelial cancer.

The chain recombines TRBV5-1 with TRBJ2-6; tentatively, D is TRBD1 (5 bases). This CDR3 is built from 17 residues. Trimming shortened V by 4 bases and J by 1 base, and 15 bases separated the two germline ends. Germline loops: CDR1 SGHRS, CDR2 YFSETQ. The chain's CDR3 is CASSSGQGESGANVLTF. The DNA for the CDR3 is TGCGCCAGCAGCAGTGGGCAGGGTGAATCTGGGGCCAACGTCCTGACTTTC.

The J gene is TRBJ2-7, the V gene TRBV9; TRBD2 matches at 11 bases. The V gene's germline CDR1 is SGDLS and CDR2 YYNGEE. After removal of 0 bases from V and 2 bases from J, the junction contained 1 base not matched to a gene. This CDR3 spans 15 amino acids. DNA of the CDR3: TGTGCCAGCAGCGTAGGACTAGCGGGAACCTACGAGCAGTACTTC. This codes for CASSVGLAGTYEQYF. The whole variable domain, filled in from reference TRBV9 and TRBJ2-7, reads DSGVTQTPKHLITATGQRVTLRCSPRSGDLSVYWYQQSLDQGLQFLIQYYNGEERAKGNILERFSAQQFPDLHSELNLSSLELGDSALYFCASSVGLAGTYEQYFGPGTRLTVT.

The chain joins TRBV19 to TRBJ2-3; 8 nucleotides agree with TRBD1. J lost 4 bases, V lost 8 bases, and 14 bases had no gene match. The CDR3 has 16 amino acids. Germline V gene sequence: CDR1 LNHDA, CDR2 SQIVND (reference sequence). CDR3 sequence reads: CASDPRQGIRADTQYF. DNA of the CDR3: TGTGCCAGTGACCCTCGACAGGGGATTAGGGCAGATACGCAGTATTTT.

V usage is TRBV15 and J usage is TRBJ1-1, with TRBD1 matching 7 bases. Germline assignment: CDR1 LNHNV and CDR2 YYDKDF (reference sequence). With V trimmed by 0 bases and J by 1 base, 2 bases remained unmatched. The CDR3 contains 15 residues. DNA of the CDR3: TGTGCCACCAGCAGAGATAGGACAGGGAACACTGAAGCTTTCTTT. Protein: CATSRDRTGNTEAFF. Drawing the rest from reference TRBV15 and TRBJ1-1, the complete variable domain is DAMVIQNPRYQVTQFGKPVTLSCSQTLNHNVMYWYQQKSSQAPKLLFHYYDKDFNNEADTPDNFQSRRPNTSFCFLDIRSPGLGDTAMYLCATSRDRTGNTEAFFGQGTRLTVV.

The V gene is TRBV7-8, the J gene TRBJ2-1, with a possible D match to TRBD2 (5 bases). CDR3 length: 15 amino acids. V lost 3 bases and J lost 3, with 12 bases in between. In germline, CDR1 is SGHVS, CDR2 FQNEAQ. The CDR3 region is CASSFFSGSYNEQFF. The CDR3 DNA reads as TGTGCCAGCAGCTTTTTCTCTGGGAGCTACAATGAGCAGTTCTTC.

The rearrangement links TRBV10-3 to TRBJ1-3; D is uncertain. The CDR3 runs to 14 residues. From germline, CDR1 is ENHRY and CDR2 SYGVKD. The germline V and J ends were trimmed by 3 bases and 4 bases, with 10 bases remaining between them. The CDR3 region is CAISDPQSGNTIYF. The CDR3, as DNA: TGTGCCATCAGTGATCCCCAGTCCGGAAACACCATATATTTT.

This chain joins TRBV7-2 and TRBJ1-2; TRBD1 matches 8 bases. Germline V gene lookup returns CDR1 SGHTA and CDR2 FQGNSA. The CDR3 length is 15 residues. V was pared by 2 bases and J by 6 bases, with 8 bases of the junction left unmatched. The CDR3 reads CASSLPGTGSHGYTF. CDR3 sequence (DNA): TGTGCCAGCAGCTTACCCGGGACAGGATCTCATGGCTACACCTTC.

The chain couples TRBV7-6 to TRBJ2-1; 8 bases match TRBD1. CDR1 and CDR2 (germline): SGHVS, FNYEAQ. CDR3 length: 14 residues. After removal of 3 bases from V and 7 bases from J, the junction contained 5 bases not matched to a gene. CDR3 coding DNA: TGTGCCAGCAGCTTCGGACAGGGAACTAATGAGCAGTTCTTC. This translates into CASSFGQGTNEQFF.

The chain joins TRBV14 to TRBJ1-1; no clear D. Trimming shortened V by 4 bases and J by 1 base, and 22 bases separated the two germline ends. This CDR3 is built from 18 residues. Germline V gene lookup returns CDR1 SGHDN and CDR2 FVKESK. The CDR3 loop is CASSRERGILLGNTEAFF. In nucleotides, the CDR3 is TGTGCCAGCAGCCGTGAGAGAGGGATATTATTGGGGAACACTGAAGCTTTCTTT.